This T cell receptor beta chain is from a study of T cells in Graves' hyperthyroidism and ophthalmopathy. Points from the study as a whole: It was a median about 7.1 months before onset that the model predicted ophthalmopathy.

Ten or more counts support this clonotype. Its antigen is currently unknown. Not enrolled were patients with uncontrolled infection, other autoimmune disease, pregnancy or lactation. PBMCs were obtained from 10 ml fresh peripheral blood. Germline CDR1 MNHNS, CDR2 SASEGT. The CDR3 has 15 amino acids. Trimming took off 4 bases at V and 0 bases at J, with 11 bases between the two ends. RNA transcripts yielded amplified TCR beta CDR3 regions. First-round RT-PCR targeting the TCR CDR3 was performed with the HTBI primer set. TCRdb ran MiXCR on the multiplex PCR reads and lists one entry per CDR3 protein. The sample lists hundreds of thousands of distinct CDR3 sequences; more than 14% were seen once.

J is TRBJ2-3 and V is TRBV6-1; D not resolved. Sequenced material: blood. The receptor comes from a woman aged 50 to 65 with Graves' ophthalmopathy. For the CDR3, the DNA is TGTGCCAGCAGTGGTTACAGAACTAGCACAGATACGCAGTATTTT. Protein: CASSGYRTSTDTQYF.